The TCR beta chain under discussion was sequenced for a study of T cells in Graves' hyperthyroidism and ophthalmopathy. Many counts were recorded for this clonotype. Stable Graves' hyperthyroidism denoted no ophthalmopathy progression over 18 months. Patients between 18 and 65 years old had hyperthyroidism, newly diagnosed and lasting under 2 months. Pregnant or lactating patients were excluded, as were those with uncontrolled infection or other autoimmune disease. Using RNA transcripts as the source, TCR beta CDR3 regions were amplified. First-round RT-PCR of the TCR CDR3 relied on the HTBI primer set. TCRdb re-called the multiplex PCR reads through MiXCR, storing one row per CDR3 protein. The sample gives approximately 590,000 distinct CDR3 sequences, just over 45% of which show up once; 8.2% is in the top ten. This CDR3 comprises 19 residues. Trimming removed 2 bases from V and 2 bases from J, with 19 bases in between. Germline lookup yields CDR1 SEHNR and CDR2 FQNEAQ (reference sequence).

The rearrangement links TRBV7-9 to TRBJ2-6; tentative D call: TRBD1 (6 bases). Sequencing was done on a sample of peripheral blood or thyroid tissue (not recorded which). The receptor was isolated from a woman aged 18-29 years with Graves' hyperthyroidism. As DNA, the CDR3 is TGTGCCAGCAGCTTAACCCCCACAGGGAAAATCGCTGGGGCCAACGTCCTGACTTTC. Amino acids: CASSLTPTGKIAGANVLTF.